This entry is about one TCR beta chain. The sample holds many counts of this clonotype. Its antigen remains undetermined. No much larger clonotype is one base removed from it; base qualities were not supplied. Library preparation employed multiplex PCR. This sample was sequenced with an Illumina HiSeq 4000. CDR3 regions were amplified by Arm-PCR with iRepertoire HTBI primers to construct TCR beta libraries. Gel purification was performed on PCR products prior to sequencing. On the authors' methods: A total of around 66 TRBV and some 15 TRBJ segments were identified across samples and were used for gene usage analysis of CDR3 amino acid clonotypes. COPE and FqMerger were used to merge filtered high-quality paired reads into contigs. Contigs were aligned with BLAST to IMGT TRBV, TRBD and TRBJ reference genes, and CDR3 was defined per IMGT. Any clonotype with a frequency above 0.1% was classified as a highly expanded clone. Shannon entropy was used to measure repertoire diversity, and the Gini coefficient was used to measure V-J evenness. Public clonotypes were defined as clonotypes shared by more than one individual. TCRdb took the public reads, trimmed them with fastp at Q25, ran MiXCR for clone calling and kept in-frame beta chains. Every entry covers one CDR3 protein and lists the most common genes and DNA from its rows. In this record, the V and J calls reflect TCRdb's handling and not the investigators' own analysis. In all, the sample holds roughly 490,000 distinct CDR3 sequences, and approximately 23% of those were seen once. The top ten clonotypes cover about 12% of the sample.

The sample belongs to a study of regulatory T cells in long-lasting Graves disease (dated by TCRdb to about 2021). Context from the whole study: To count as having persistent Graves' disease, a patient had to have received antithyroid drug treatment for over 5 years with TSH receptor autoantibodies remaining persistently positive. Persistent Graves' disease patients were compared with newly diagnosed Graves' disease patients by peripheral blood TCR sequencing and RNA sequencing. The study was conducted in China and was registered as a clinical trial. A total of 35 or so samples were covered by TCR sequencing, comprising around 13 persistent and around 20 newly diagnosed Graves' disease patients. In the clinical cohort, patients with persistent Graves' disease had used antithyroid drugs for an average of about 10 years.

V is cut back by 7 bases and J by 1 base, with 7 bases in the junction unmatched. There are 16 amino acids in the CDR3, from cysteine to phenylalanine inclusive. Only the CDR3 DNA stays, 48 bases, in frame from base 1. The CDR1 and CDR2 encoded by the germline V gene are MNHNS and SASEGT. Summary of the overall study and its limitations: As a limitation, the authors acknowledged that the small sample size may reduce accuracy. Preferential use of TRBV28, TRBJ1-2 and TRBJ2-5 was observed in persistent disease, whereas TRBV20-1 and TRBJ2-1 were favored in newly diagnosed disease. The study examined only peripheral blood because the primary lesion, thyroid tissue, could not be accessed. Sequencing and analysis were restricted to the TCR beta chain. Compared with newly diagnosed patients, persistent Graves' disease patients had lower TCR Shannon entropy and fewer highly expanded clones, which suggests clonal expansion. A larger number of public clonotypes was shared among persistent patients (around 2,700) than among newly diagnosed patients (around 970).

The sample's time point label, decoded: persistent/refractory GD, antithyroid drugs over 5 years with positive TRAb. RNA was extracted from PBMCs in TRIzol for both TCR sequencing and RNA sequencing. Graves' disease was diagnosed according to American Thyroid Association guidelines. The patients came from an endocrinology department in Xi'an, China. Each patient gave 9 to 10 milliliters of peripheral blood, collected in an EDTA anticoagulant tube. Ficoll Paque Plus density gradient separation was used to isolate PBMCs, and no further T cell sorting was performed. An Agilent 2100 Bioanalyzer and agarose gel were used to check RNA quality, while a NanoDrop 2000 measured RNA concentration.

Here the sequenced sample was peripheral blood mononuclear cells (PBMCs), taken when the disease was refractory, from a patient treated with antithyroid drugs. The chain links TRBV6-1 with TRBJ1-1, with TRBD1 matching 12 junction bases. The sequence was collected from a female donor with Graves disease. CDR3 region: CASNTGTGGPNTEAFF. The DNA sequence reads TGTGCCAGCAACACCGGGACAGGGGGCCCGAACACTGAAGCTTTCTTT.